This T cell receptor beta chain came from a study of CD4 T cells in relation to SARS-CoV-2 and coronaviruses. The wider study: Shared crossreactive spike epitopes were mapped to their HLA restriction.

The unexposed donors gave CD4+ T cells in about 2010-2019, prior to COVID-19. After about ten days of culture, CD4+ T cells were isolated. In the case of this clone: Its antigen remains unknown.

CDR3 length equals 12 residues. In germline, CDR1 is LNHDA, CDR2 SQIVND (reference sequence). The V segment lost 10 bases and the J segment 5 bases; nucleotides outside the gene matches: 7. Assay: immunoSEQ multiplex PCR; the TCRdb copy retains only in-frame clones and omits some. The table has some 23,000 clones, 70% to 80% seen once. This clonotype originated in a human donor in good health. The chain uses TRBV19 and TRBJ2-7, with TRBD1 matching over 8 bases. Sequenced sample: CD4+ T cells from PBMCs, cultured in vitro. The CDR3 DNA reads TGTGCCACCCGACAGGGGTTCCACGAGCAGTACTTC. Amino acid sequence: CATRQGFHEQYF.